A single sample is the source of the 21 T cell receptor beta chains below, sequenced in a study of stem cell transplantation in POMP-related autoinflammatory disease. This table comes from immunoSEQ multiplex PCR, and its TCRdb copy is limited to in-frame clones, with some not included. The sample yields roughly 68,000 clones, approximately 91% seen once. Sample: CD4+ T cells from PBMCs, taken after stem cell transplantation. The receptors originated from a human patient with POMP-related autoinflammation and immune dysregulation (PRAID). T cells may partly derive from the graft donor.

The chain joins TRBV20-1 to TRBJ2-5; 9 bases match TRBD2. After removal of 3 bases from V and 5 bases from J, the junction contained 7 bases not matched to a gene. CDR1 and CDR2 from the germline V gene are DFQATT and SNEGSKA (reference sequence). This CDR3 comprises 14 residues. The CDR3: CSASKREDAETQYF. The CDR3 coding sequence is TGCAGTGCTAGTAAGCGGGAGGACGCGGAGACCCAGTACTTC.

This clone showed up just a few times. The rearrangement joins TRBV10-3 to TRBJ1-5, with 10 nucleotides matching TRBD1. This CDR3 has 14 amino acids. Germline V gives CDR1 ENHRY, CDR2 SYGVKD. V lost 6 bases and J lost 3; bases outside the gene matches: 2. The CDR3 sequence is CAIRGTGDNQPQHF. DNA for the CDR3: TGTGCCATCAGGGGGACAGGGGACAATCAGCCCCAGCATTTT.

V is TRBV3-1 (or the pseudogene TRBV3-2) and J is TRBJ1-3; 8 bases align to TRBD1. Trimming removed 1 base from V and 4 bases from J; junction bases left unmatched: 3. Germline V gene sequence: CDR1 LGHDT, CDR2 YNNKEL (reference sequence). The CDR3 has 15 amino acids. This chain's CDR3 is CASSQGGQGGNTIYF. CDR3 nucleotides: TGTGCCAGCAGCCAAGGCGGACAGGGAGGAAACACCATATATTTT.

This chain joins TRBV5-1 and TRBJ2-1; tentative D call: TRBD1 (6 bases). This CDR3 contains 17 residues. Germline CDR1 SGHRS, CDR2 YFSETQ. V dropped 0 bases and J dropped 4 bases, with 17 bases sitting between them. CDR3 amino acids: CASSLGPSQGPYNEQFF. CDR3 nucleotides: TGCGCCAGCAGCTTGGGTCCCTCGCAGGGGCCTTACAATGAGCAGTTCTTC.

This clone appeared once. The chain couples TRBV27 to TRBJ2-5, with 12 bases identical to TRBD1. There are 15 residues in the CDR3. With V trimmed by 6 bases and J by 4 bases, 6 bases remained unmatched. The V gene's germline CDR1 is MNHEY and CDR2 SMNVEV (reference sequence). The DNA of the CDR3 is TGTGCCAGCAGCAGGGGACAGGGGGCGCGAGAGACCCAGTACTTC. Residues: CASSRGQGARETQYF.

The CDR3 nucleotides are TGTGCCAGCAGCCAAATCTCCGGACTAGCGGGGAGCACAGATACGCAGTATTTT. Amino acid sequence: CASSQISGLAGSTDTQYF. The chain joins TRBV3-1 (or the pseudogene TRBV3-2) to TRBJ2-3; TRBD2 aligns across 12 bases. Germline-derived CDR1 and CDR2 are LGHDT and YNNKEL (reference sequence). V gave up 2 bases and J gave up 0 bases; unmatched junction bases: 6. The CDR3 runs 18 residues.

The chain is built from TRBV28 and TRBJ2-2, with D possibly being TRBD2 (6 bases). This CDR3 region has 14 residues. V lost 3 bases to trimming and J lost 6 bases, with 11 bases between them. Germline CDR1 is MDHEN and CDR2 is SYDVKM. The CDR3 reads CASSLVAGSGELFF. The CDR3 nucleotides are TGTGCCAGCAGTTTGGTTGCGGGGTCCGGGGAGCTGTTTTTT.

This clone has only a few counts. The chain uses TRBV7-8 and TRBJ2-3; D might be TRBD2 (7 bases). CDR1 is SGHVS, CDR2 FQNEAQ, per germline. The CDR3 loop spans 16 amino acids. V gave up 0 bases and J gave up 3 bases, with 13 bases separating them. CDR3 protein: CASSLADGGQTDTQYF. CDR3 coding DNA: TGTGCCAGCAGCTTAGCGGACGGGGGGCAAACAGATACGCAGTATTTT.

V and J are TRBV25-1 and TRBJ2-5; D possibly corresponds to TRBD1 (6 bases). The CDR3 spans 15 residues. V was pared by 2 bases and J by 2 bases, with 12 bases between. The germline V gene encodes CDR1 MGHDK and CDR2 SYGVNS. The CDR3 DNA is TGTGCCAGCAGTGAAAGTGGACAGCCTCAAGAGACCCAGTACTTC. Protein: CASSESGQPQETQYF.

The genes are TRBV27 and TRBJ1-5; 8 positions match TRBD1. CDR3 length: 14 residues. CDR1 and CDR2 (germline): MNHEY, SMNVEV (reference sequence). Unmatched junction bases numbered 2, after V lost 5 bases and J lost 2 bases. This chain's CDR3 is CASSPTGGNQPQHF. In DNA form, the CDR3 reads TGTGCCAGCAGTCCGACAGGGGGCAATCAGCCCCAGCATTTT.

The rearrangement joins TRBV5-1 to TRBJ2-6, with D possibly TRBD1 on 6 matching bases. V shed 0 bases and J shed 3 bases, with 13 bases lying between them. Germline-derived CDR1 and CDR2 are SGHRS and YFSETQ. The CDR3 consists of 17 residues. The CDR3 is CASSLVGASSGANVLTF. CDR3 bases: TGCGCCAGCAGCTTGGTGGGGGCATCTAGTGGGGCCAACGTCCTGACTTTC.

The J gene is TRBJ2-3, the V gene TRBV2; 11 nucleotides align to TRBD2. Trimming at V came to 8 bases and at J to 5 bases, leaving 3 bases not matched to a gene. Germline CDR1 and CDR2: SNHLY and FYNNEI. The CDR3 contains 13 residues. The chain's CDR3 is CASGTSGRDTQYF. CDR3 coding DNA: TGTGCCAGCGGAACTAGCGGGAGAGATACGCAGTATTTT.

The V gene is TRBV4-1, the J gene TRBJ2-5, with D perhaps matching TRBD1 (6 bases). Germline loops: CDR1 MGHRA, CDR2 YSYEKL. The V end lost 2 bases, the J end lost 7 bases, and 17 bases lay between the germline ends. This CDR3 has 15 residues. CDR3 sequence: CASSQRTDLLGTQYF. The CDR3 coding sequence is TGCGCCAGCAGCCAAAGGACAGACCTGCTCGGGACCCAGTACTTC.

The gene calls are TRBV12-3 or TRBV12-4 and TRBJ2-1; 7 nucleotides line up with TRBD1. The CDR3 has 13 amino acids. J gave up 4 bases and V 7 bases, and 4 bases lay outside the gene matches. CDR3 loop: CASNPGQYNEQFF. The CDR3 bases are TGTGCCAGCAATCCGGGACAGTACAATGAGCAGTTCTTC.

The V and J genes are TRBV19 and TRBJ2-7; the D is unclear. Germline CDR1 LNHDA, CDR2 SQIVND (reference sequence). The CDR3 covers 13 residues. Trimming left V 6 bases short and J 2 bases short, with 11 bases between. CDR3 residues: CASSRRVAYEQYF. The DNA of the CDR3 is TGTGCCAGTAGCCGCCGGGTGGCCTACGAGCAGTACTTC.

The V gene is TRBV30, the J gene TRBJ1-4, with a tentative D call TRBD1 (5 bases). This CDR3 has 12 residues. The V and J ends lost 2 bases and 10 bases respectively, with 11 bases between them. The germline gives CDR1 GTSNPN, CDR2 SVGIG (reference sequence). The CDR3 DNA is TGTGCCTGGAGTTCCCACAGGAGAAAACTGTTTTTT. As protein: CAWSSHRRKLFF.

The V gene is TRBV28, the J gene TRBJ2-2; 9 bases are shared with TRBD1. This CDR3 is 18 amino acids long. Germline V gives CDR1 MDHEN, CDR2 SYDVKM. V was pared by 6 bases and J by 5 bases, with 16 bases of the junction left unmatched. Written as DNA, the CDR3 is TGTGCCAGCAGCAGCATAGGAGGACAGGGGATTCAGACCGGGGAGCTGTTTTTT. It encodes CASSSIGGQGIQTGELFF.

This clone was detected only a few times. The V call is TRBV2, the J call TRBJ1-5, with D maybe TRBD1 (6 bases). The germline CDR1 and CDR2 sequences are SNHLY and FYNNEI. CDR3 length: 13 amino acids. The V and J ends lost 8 bases and 2 bases respectively, with 10 bases between them. The CDR3 DNA reads TGTGCCAGCGGGACACGACGCAATCAGCCCCAGCATTTT. Encoded protein: CASGTRRNQPQHF.

The chain recombines TRBV7-9 with TRBJ2-1, with D tentatively TRBD1 or TRBD2 (6 bases each). V lost 3 bases to trimming and J lost 8 bases, with 8 bases between them. CDR3 length: 12 residues. Germline V gives CDR1 SEHNR, CDR2 FQNEAQ (reference sequence). CDR3 nucleotide sequence: TGTGCCAGCAGCTTGGGGGGCGATGAGCAGTTCTTC. Translation gives CASSLGGDEQFF.

The rearrangement links TRBV10-3 to TRBJ1-5; TRBD1 agrees at 7 bases. CDR3 length: 15 residues. V was clipped by 1 base and J by 7 bases; unmatched bases: 7. The germline V gene encodes CDR1 ENHRY and CDR2 SYGVKD. The CDR3 DNA sequence: TGTGCCATCAGTGAGTTGGGAGGGGGCCGACAGCCCCAGCATTTT. It yields the protein CAISELGGGRQPQHF.

This sequence joins TRBV18 and TRBJ1-6, with TRBD1 matching over 8 bases. Germline V CDR1 and CDR2: KGHSH, LQKENI. V shed 3 bases and J 0 bases; nucleotides not matched to a gene: 4. The CDR3 is 17 amino acids. The CDR3 region has the DNA TGTGCCAGCTCACCCCGGACAGGGAGCTCCTATAATTCACCCCTCCACTTT. This gives the protein CASSPRTGSSYNSPLHF.